This T cell receptor (beta chain) was identified during a study of shared clonotypes between healthy human individuals. V lost 5 bases to trimming and J lost 0 bases; unmatched junction nucleotides: 6. The germline gives CDR1 MGHRA, CDR2 YSYEKL. The CDR3 contains 16 residues. DNA at 200 ng, about 30,000 T cell genomes, went into sorted-subset replicate PCRs. Using immunoSEQ multiplex PCR, the repertoire was profiled, and TCRdb retains in-frame clones only, with some absent. Among about 550,000 clones, nearly 97% were seen once, and the ten largest hold about 0.11%. This clone was seen only once. Its antigen is currently unknown. The naive CD8 fraction comprised CD45RO-negative cells positively selected for CCR7 and excluded terminally differentiated effector memory CD45RA+ cells. Findings of the study overall: An effect of sequencing depth on clonotype sharing among donors was expected.

The rearrangement links TRBV4-1 to TRBJ2-7; 11 bases align to TRBD2. Sequencing input: naive CD8+ T cells sorted from blood. This sequence was found in a woman aged 25 to 39 in good health. The CDR3 region is CASSEGTSGISYEQYF. For the CDR3, the DNA is TGCGCCAGCAGCGAAGGGACTAGCGGTATCTCCTACGAGCAGTACTTC.